This record concerns one TCR beta chain sequence. The antigen remains undetermined. The sample originates from a study of T cell responses to AZD1222 COVID-19 vaccine. General study findings and limits: Possibly, clonal diversity was underestimated; donors were largely white British and included more females. Vaccine-related CD4 TCRs covered spike, predominating at 160-218 and 743-854.

Profiling relied on immunoSEQ multiplex PCR, and the TCRdb table lists in-frame clones only, not all of them. The sample consists of approximately 140,000 clones, 90% to 95% of them appearing once. CDR1 and CDR2 from the germline V gene are MRHNA and SNTAGT. The junction had 9 bases not matched to a gene; V was cut back by 6 bases and J by 8 bases. The CDR3 is 13 residues long. V is TRBV6-4 and J is TRBJ1-2; 7 bases fit TRBD1. The origin of this receptor is an adult in good health. The sample was peripheral blood, taken on day 0 of AZD1222 vaccination. The chain's CDR3 is CASRDTRGTGYTF. CDR3 nucleotide sequence: TGTGCCAGCAGAGACACCAGGGGGACGGGCTACACCTTC.